This entry lists 3 T cell receptor beta chains sequenced from one sample in a study of metastatic and nonmetastatic thyroid tumors. Each patient came to thyroid surgery without any prior treatment (of any kind). TCRdb recomputed clones from the PCR reads via MiXCR. The top ten hold 8.8% of the sample, which has 89,000 or so clones, 8% to 9.5% seen once. The sequencing input was blood. These receptors were collected from a female donor with papillary thyroid cancer or a benign thyroid nodule (not recorded which). Some clones in this sample may be carry-over from other donors' samples.

This clone was seen repeatedly, ten times or more. The chain has TRBV3-1 and TRBJ1-2; 7 positions agree with TRBD1. The CDR3 is 15 amino acids. Trimming cost V 0 bases and J 9 bases; bases outside gene matches: 10. From germline, CDR1 is LGHDT and CDR2 YNNKEL (reference sequence). CDR3 residues: CASSQDVRGLGSYTF. CDR3 nucleotides: TGTGCCAGCAGCCAAGATGTCAGGGGGTTAGGGAGCTACACCTTC.

In this sample, this clone turned up many times. CDR3 amino acids: CATSGIGTFTDTQYF. As DNA, the CDR3 is TGTGCCACCAGCGGGATCGGGACTTTCACAGATACGCAGTATTTT. The chain has TRBV15 and TRBJ2-3; perhaps TRBD2 as D (6 bases). This CDR3 spans 15 amino acids. Germline lookup yields CDR1 LNHNV and CDR2 YYDKDF (reference sequence). Deletions cut 5 bases from V and 2 bases from J, with 14 bases between.

This clone was observed many times. The J gene is TRBJ1-3, the V gene TRBV7-9; 7 nucleotides agree with TRBD1. Germline V gives CDR1 SEHNR, CDR2 FQNEAQ (reference sequence). After removal of 7 bases from V and 6 bases from J, the junction contained 9 bases not matched to a gene. The CDR3 has 14 residues. Here the CDR3 reads CASTPRTGVNTIYF. The CDR3 nucleotides are TGTGCCAGCACCCCAAGAACAGGGGTAAACACCATATATTTT.